A single sample gave rise to the 16 T cell receptor beta chains below, sequenced in a study of blood T cells in healthy people across ages (dated by TCRdb to about 2015). The library was generated by 5' RACE. TCRdb lists the instrument as Illumina HiSeq 2500. A second PCR of roughly 6 to 11 cycles was run with a J-beta primer mix and a sample-barcoded 5' primer. TCRdb cleaned the public reads at Q25 with fastp, built clones with MiXCR and kept in-frame beta chains. Entries that share a CDR3 protein sequence are merged under the most common genes and DNA. The sample yields 950,000 to 1,200,000 distinct CDR3 sequences; about two fifths were counted once. In total, the top ten clones hold approximately 14% of the sample. The sequencing input was blood. The receptors come from a man aged 18 to 29 in good health.

The chain carries TRBV11-2 and TRBJ1-2, with 9 bases that match TRBD1. Germline lookup yields CDR1 SGHAT and CDR2 FQNNGV. V lost 5 bases and J lost 12; bases outside the gene matches: 10. The CDR3 consists of 13 residues. The CDR3 here is CASSVGTGLENTF. The CDR3 region has the DNA TGTGCCAGCAGCGTAGGGACAGGGTTGGAGAACACCTTC.

This clonotype has a handful of counts. The chain joins TRBV20-1 to TRBJ2-3, with 9 nucleotides matching TRBD2. The CDR3 sequence is 14 residues long. From germline, CDR1 is DFQATT and CDR2 SNEGSKA (reference sequence). V shed 6 bases and J 1 base; nucleotides not matched to a gene: 5. CDR3: CSALGLAGTDTQYF. CDR3 nucleotides: TGCAGTGCGTTGGGACTAGCTGGCACAGATACGCAGTATTTT.

There are many counts of this clonotype. The chain is built from TRBV12-5 and TRBJ2-5, with no clear D. V gave up 6 bases and J gave up 2 bases, with 4 bases separating them. CDR3 length equals 11 residues. Germline V gene lookup returns CDR1 LGHNT and CDR2 FRNRAP. The CDR3 loop reads CASGGQETQYF. CDR3 DNA: TGTGCTAGTGGGGGACAAGAGACCCAGTACTTC.

The J gene is TRBJ1-2, the V gene TRBV5-8; D gene unclear. Deletions cut 4 bases from V and 4 bases from J, with 14 bases between. CDR1 and CDR2 (germline): SGHTS, YDEGEE. This CDR3 has 14 residues. CDR3 coding DNA: TGTGCCAGCAGCCCCTTGGGAGTTACCTATGGCTACACCTTC. It is translated as CASSPLGVTYGYTF.

The chain couples TRBV12-3 or TRBV12-4 to TRBJ1-5, with D possibly matching TRBD1 (5 bases). The CDR3 consists of 15 residues. V dropped 2 bases and J dropped 2 bases, with 10 bases sitting between them. The CDR3 coding sequence is TGTGCCAGCAGTTTACCCGGCAGGGGCAATCAGCCCCAGCATTTT. It is translated as CASSLPGRGNQPQHF.

This chain connects TRBV27 to TRBJ1-5; TRBD1 aligns across 8 bases. V shed 6 bases, J shed 3 bases, and the junction held 7 bases outside the gene matches. This CDR3 has 15 residues. CDR1 is MNHEY and CDR2 is SMNVEV in the germline V gene (reference sequence). CDR3 sequence reads: CASSTRTGHNQPQHF. CDR3 coding DNA: TGTGCCAGCAGCACCAGGACAGGGCACAATCAGCCCCAGCATTTT.

This clonotype was seen more than once but under ten times. This sequence joins TRBV20-1 and TRBJ2-5; 11 bases align to TRBD1. V shed 3 bases, J shed 4 bases, and the junction held 4 bases outside the gene matches. Germline V gene data show CDR1 as DFQATT and CDR2 as SNEGSKA (reference sequence). This CDR3 spans 14 amino acids. The CDR3 is CSASPGTGGETQYF. CDR3 bases: TGCAGTGCTAGCCCGGGGACAGGGGGAGAGACCCAGTACTTC.

This chain joins TRBV25-1 and TRBJ2-1; D not certain. Trimming took 7 bases from V and 3 from J, leaving 10 bases between them. The germline V gene has CDR1 MGHDK and CDR2 SYGVNS. The CDR3 extends over 13 amino acids. As DNA, the CDR3 is TGTGCCAGCAAAAAGGGTTTCTACAATGAGCAGTTCTTC. The encoded protein is CASKKGFYNEQFF.

The J gene is TRBJ2-4, the V gene TRBV6-2 or TRBV6-3; 7 bases fit TRBD1. In germline, CDR1 is MNHEY, CDR2 SVGEGT. The CDR3 covers 14 residues. V lost 6 bases to trimming and J lost 0 bases; unmatched junction nucleotides: 2. The CDR3 loop is CASRQGPAKNIQYF. Here the CDR3 DNA reads TGTGCCAGCAGACAGGGGCCAGCCAAAAACATTCAGTACTTC.

The chain carries TRBV20-1 and TRBJ2-1, with 7 bases aligning to TRBD2. This CDR3 is 14 amino acids long. V shed 3 bases, J shed 5 bases, and the junction held 7 bases outside the gene matches. From germline, CDR1 is DFQATT and CDR2 SNEGSKA (reference sequence). The CDR3 spells CSARGGTTNNEQFF. For the CDR3, the DNA is TGCAGTGCTAGGGGGGGGACCACCAACAATGAGCAGTTCTTC.

V and J are TRBV9 and TRBJ2-5; 7 bases are a match to TRBD2. The CDR3 totals 15 residues. With 4 bases clipped from V and 1 base from J, the junction kept 7 bases outside the gene matches. Germline V lookup: CDR1 SGDLS, CDR2 YYNGEE. The CDR3 is CASSSTGTTQETQYF. The CDR3 bases are TGTGCCAGCAGCTCTACTGGGACTACCCAAGAGACCCAGTACTTC.

As to this clonotype: Just one base apart from a much larger clone, this may be a read error. The chain has TRBV20-1 and TRBJ1-2; TRBD1 matches at 7 bases. The CDR3 has 15 residues. The germline gives CDR1 DFQATT, CDR2 SNEGSKA (reference sequence). J lost 3 bases, V lost 5 bases, and 12 bases had no gene match. The CDR3 loop is CSAGVPTGDDYGYTF. CDR3 sequence (DNA): TGCAGTGCTGGCGTCCCCACAGGGGACGACTATGGCTACACCTTC.

The chain joins TRBV7-2 to TRBJ1-6; tentative D call: TRBD1 (6 bases). Germline CDR1 and CDR2: SGHTA and FQGNSA. This CDR3 is built from 14 residues. Deletions cut 5 bases from V and 4 bases from J, with 9 bases between. The CDR3 loop reads CASSQTGYNSPLHF. DNA of the CDR3: TGTGCCAGCAGCCAAACAGGGTATAATTCACCCCTCCACTTT.

This chain uses TRBV7-2 with TRBJ2-2, with D perhaps TRBD1 (6 bases). The V end lost 1 base, the J end lost 0 bases, and 9 bases lay between the germline ends. The CDR3 spans 16 residues. CDR1 is SGHTA and CDR2 is FQGNSA in the germline V gene. The CDR3 loop reads CASSLGSGANTGELFF. The CDR3 DNA sequence: TGTGCCAGCAGCTTAGGATCAGGGGCGAACACCGGGGAGCTGTTTTTT.

This clonotype was recorded a few times. This chain uses TRBV27 with TRBJ1-2; 9 positions match TRBD1. V shed 4 bases, J shed 4 bases, and the junction held 4 bases outside the gene matches. The CDR3 consists of 14 residues. Germline-derived CDR1 and CDR2 are MNHEY and SMNVEV (reference sequence). The CDR3 DNA reads TGTGCCAGCAGTTGGGGACAGGGAGGCTATGGCTACACCTTC. Amino acid sequence: CASSWGQGGYGYTF.

The sample holds one count of this clonotype. This chain uses TRBV7-9 with TRBJ1-1; D gene unclear. This CDR3 has 12 residues. Germline CDR1 SEHNR, CDR2 FQNEAQ (reference sequence). V was pared by 11 bases and J by 4 bases, with 14 bases between. The CDR3 bases are TGTGCCTCCAAGGTCCCAGGCACTGAAGCTTTCTTT. This translates into CASKVPGTEAFF. The full variable domain, with the rest looked up from reference TRBV7-9 and TRBJ1-1, is DTGVSQNPRHKITKRGQNVTFRCDPISEHNRLYWYRQTLGQGPEFLTYFQNEAQLEKSRLLSDRFSAERPKGSFSTLEIQRTEQGDSAMYLCASKVPGTEAFFGQGTRLTVV.